The 24 T cell receptor beta chains below were found in one sample sequenced in a study of blood T cell repertoires in COVID-19. Clones were sequenced by immunoSEQ multiplex PCR, and TCRdb holds only the in-frame ones, with some missing. The repertoire holds more than 110,000 clones, with roughly 80% as singletons. The specimen was peripheral blood. These receptors were obtained from a woman aged 45-59 years with active or convalescent COVID-19.

The chain recombines TRBV3-1 (or the pseudogene TRBV3-2) with TRBJ1-2; D uncertain. Trimming stripped 11 bases from V and 8 bases from J, with 6 bases between. The CDR3 loop spans 8 amino acids. Germline V lookup: CDR1 LGHDT, CDR2 YNNKEL (reference sequence). The CDR3 region is CAPGGYTF. In nucleotides, the CDR3 is TGTGCCCCGGGGGGCTACACCTTC.

The rearrangement uses TRBV18 and TRBJ1-3; 8 bases align to TRBD1. The CDR3 contains 14 residues. The germline gives CDR1 KGHSH, CDR2 LQKENI. V shed 4 bases and J 3 bases; nucleotides not matched to a gene: 2. CDR3 protein: CASSLDRVGNTIYF. The CDR3 region has the DNA TGTGCCAGCTCACTGGACAGGGTTGGAAACACCATATATTTT. The complete variable domain, with remaining parts taken from reference TRBV18 and TRBJ1-3, reads NAGVMQNPRHLVRRRGQEARLRCSPMKGHSHVYWYRQLPEEGLKFMVYLQKENIIDESGMPKERFSAEFPKEGPSILRIQQVVRGDSAAYFCASSLDRVGNTIYFGEGSWLTVV.

The chain employs TRBV15 and TRBJ2-5; the match to TRBD2 covers 8 bases. From germline, CDR1 is LNHNV and CDR2 YYDKDF (reference sequence). The CDR3 consists of 16 residues. J lost 0 bases, V lost 1 base, and 4 bases had no gene match. The CDR3 sequence is CATSRVSGSNQETQYF. In nucleotides, the CDR3 is TGTGCCACCAGCAGAGTAAGCGGGAGCAACCAAGAGACCCAGTACTTC.

The chain joins TRBV6-2 or TRBV6-3 to TRBJ1-1, with a weak D call TRBD1 (5 bases). The germline V and J ends were trimmed by 2 bases and 4 bases, with 17 bases remaining between them. This CDR3 spans 16 amino acids. Germline V gene data show CDR1 as MNHEY and CDR2 as SVGEGT. CDR3 sequence (DNA): TGTGCCAGCAGTTACCCCCCCCCGCGGAGGGGCACTGAAGCTTTCTTT. Protein product: CASSYPPPRRGTEAFF.

The chain combines TRBV18 with TRBJ2-3, with a tentative D call TRBD2 (6 bases). This CDR3 is 15 amino acids long. The V end was cut by 1 base, the J end by 4 bases, with 12 bases between. Germline CDR1 is KGHSH and CDR2 is LQKENI. The CDR3 coding sequence is TGTGCCAGCTCACCACGGATGGGGGAGGCAGATACGCAGTATTTT. This gives the protein CASSPRMGEADTQYF.

The chain has TRBV19 and TRBJ1-6, with D tentatively TRBD1 (5 bases). In germline, CDR1 is LNHDA, CDR2 SQIVND (reference sequence). The CDR3 consists of 13 residues. Between the trimmed V and J ends, which lost 10 bases and 7 bases, there was a span of 14 bases. CDR3 sequence: CATSDRFNSPLHF. DNA of the CDR3: TGTGCCACCAGCGACAGATTCAATTCACCCCTCCACTTT.

A remark on this clone: The sample contains more than one DNA sequence encoding this CDR3. The chain carries TRBV18 and TRBJ1-5; TRBD1 agrees at 8 bases. Germline loops: CDR1 KGHSH, CDR2 LQKENI. The CDR3 runs 14 residues. J lost 6 bases, V lost 4 bases, and 5 bases had no gene match. CDR3: CASSHQGASQPQHF. CDR3 in DNA: TGTGCCAGCTCACATCAGGGGGCTTCTCAGCCCCAGCATTTT.

This rearrangement joins TRBV10-3 to TRBJ2-2, with 9 bases that match TRBD1. The CDR3 extends over 14 amino acids. V lost 10 bases, J lost 3 bases, and 6 bases stayed unmatched. Germline CDR1 and CDR2: ENHRY and SYGVKD. This chain's CDR3 is CATATGGYTGELFF. The CDR3 DNA follows: TGTGCCACCGCGACAGGGGGGTACACCGGGGAGCTGTTTTTT.

This chain uses TRBV19 with TRBJ2-6; 9 nucleotides match TRBD1. This CDR3 has 14 residues. Trimming removed 9 bases from V and 4 bases from J; junction bases left unmatched: 4. Germline V gives CDR1 LNHDA, CDR2 SQIVND (reference sequence). This chain's CDR3 is CASGQGTGANVLTF. DNA of the CDR3: TGTGCCAGCGGACAGGGGACAGGGGCCAACGTCCTGACTTTC. Full variable domain (missing parts from reference TRBV19 and TRBJ2-6): DGGITQSPKYLFRKEGQNVTLSCEQNLNHDAMYWYRQDPGQGLRLIYYSQIVNDFQKGDIAEGYSVSREKKESFPLTVTSAQKNPTAFYLCASGQGTGANVLTFGAGSRLTVL.

The rearrangement uses TRBV19 and TRBJ1-1; 8 positions match TRBD1. The V segment lost 5 bases and the J segment 5 bases; nucleotides outside the gene matches: 7. Germline V CDR1 and CDR2: LNHDA, SQIVND (reference sequence). This CDR3 is 14 amino acids long. The CDR3 sequence is CASSPQGAGTEAFF. The CDR3 nucleotides read TGTGCCAGTAGTCCGCAGGGGGCGGGAACTGAAGCTTTCTTT.

This clone was counted ten times or more. The chain couples TRBV7-2 to TRBJ1-1; D might be TRBD1 (5 bases). This CDR3 contains 14 residues. V was pared by 4 bases and J by 4 bases, with 13 bases between. Germline lookup yields CDR1 SGHTA and CDR2 FQGNSA. CDR3 sequence (DNA): TGTGCCAGCAGCTCCAGTGGGGGAGGCACTGAAGCTTTCTTT. It specifies CASSSSGGGTEAFF.

This chain joins TRBV29-1 and TRBJ1-1; D remains ambiguous. Germline V gives CDR1 SQVTM, CDR2 ANQGSEA. V was trimmed by 4 bases and J by 1 base, leaving 10 bases between them. There are 13 residues in the CDR3. CDR3 coding DNA: TGCAGCGTTGCCCTTGGGCAGAACACTGAAGCTTTCTTT. It codes for CSVALGQNTEAFF.

The chain links TRBV25-1 to TRBJ2-7; 7 bases map to TRBD1. The J segment lost 3 bases and the V segment lost 2 bases, leaving 1 base of the junction unmatched. This CDR3 contains 13 residues. Germline assignment: CDR1 MGHDK and CDR2 SYGVNS. DNA of the CDR3: TGTGCCAGCAGTGAAGCAGGGGGCTACGAGCAGTACTTC. Amino acids: CASSEAGGYEQYF.

V and J are TRBV2 and TRBJ2-1; 8 bases map to TRBD2. From germline, CDR1 is SNHLY and CDR2 FYNNEI. This CDR3 is 14 amino acids long. Losses at the gene ends were 5 bases for V and 10 bases for J; bases not matched to a gene: 10. The DNA for the CDR3 is TGTGCCAGCAGTACCGGTTTAGCGGGGCTAGAGCAGTTCTTC. Its translation is CASSTGLAGLEQFF.

The J gene is TRBJ2-7, the V gene TRBV5-1; TRBD2 aligns across 7 bases. The CDR3 is made up of 17 amino acids. From germline, CDR1 is SGHRS and CDR2 YFSETQ. V lost 4 bases, J lost 0 bases, and 13 bases stayed unmatched. CDR3 sequence reads: CASSLGGGLRDSYEQYF. As DNA, the CDR3 is TGCGCCAGCAGCCTGGGCGGGGGACTGCGCGACTCCTACGAGCAGTACTTC.

Notes on this clone: Mismatch with germline at one junction end may stem from a read error. The chain has TRBV6-1 and TRBJ1-5; tentative D call: TRBD1 (5 bases). The CDR3 is 15 residues long. Germline CDR1 MNHNS, CDR2 SASEGT. The chain's CDR3 is CASREGHLGNQPQHF. CDR3 sequence (DNA): TGTGCCAGCAGGGAAGGACACCTGGGCAATCAGCCCCAGCATTTT.

The chain links TRBV28 to TRBJ1-1; 8 nucleotides align to TRBD1. V trimming: 2 bases; J trimming: 6 bases; junction bases outside the gene matches: 11. There are 16 residues in the CDR3. Per the germline V gene, CDR1 is MDHEN and CDR2 is SYDVKM. The CDR3 sequence: CASSLDPQGGGAEAFF. In nucleotides, the CDR3 is TGTGCCAGCAGTTTAGATCCACAGGGGGGAGGGGCTGAAGCTTTCTTT.

The chain carries TRBV3-1 (or the pseudogene TRBV3-2) and TRBJ2-1; no firm D call. V was shortened by 1 base and J by 4 bases, with 11 bases between the two germline ends. Germline V gene lookup returns CDR1 LGHDT and CDR2 YNNKEL (reference sequence). The CDR3 is 15 residues long. CDR3 loop: CASSQGSQIYNEQFF. The CDR3 DNA reads as TGTGCCAGCAGCCAAGGGAGCCAGATATACAATGAGCAGTTCTTC.

The chain combines TRBV1 with TRBJ2-2; TRBD2 was called by the table and not checked on the DNA. TRBV1 represents a pseudogene. The CDR3 sequence is 23 residues long. The CDR3 DNA is TGCACCAGCAGCCAAGATTCAGGGATGGGGGTATGGGGGGAACACGTTAACACCGGGGAGCTGTTTTTT. Encoded protein: CTSSQDSGMGVWGEHVNTGELFF.

DNA of the CDR3: TGTGCCAGCTCACCCTTGCGGGGGGCAAGCACAGATACGCAGTATTTT. It is translated as CASSPLRGASTDTQYF. J is TRBJ2-3 and V is TRBV18; 8 bases fit TRBD2. The V and J ends lost 3 bases and 0 bases, in that order; junction bases with no gene match: 5. Germline V lookup: CDR1 KGHSH, CDR2 LQKENI. The CDR3 contains 16 residues.

The gene calls are TRBV2 and TRBJ2-7; D possibly corresponds to TRBD2 (5 bases). Looked up from germline, CDR1 is SNHLY and CDR2 is FYNNEI. The V gene lost 6 bases and the J gene lost 5 bases, with 8 bases spanning the gap. This CDR3 spans 11 amino acids. The CDR3 spells CASREGDEQYF. In DNA, the CDR3 is TGTGCCAGCAGAGAGGGCGACGAGCAGTACTTC.

The V and J genes are TRBV7-8 and TRBJ2-5, with D perhaps matching TRBD1 (6 bases). V was shortened by 3 bases and J by 9 bases, with 11 bases between the two germline ends. This CDR3 contains 12 residues. Germline V gene lookup returns CDR1 SGHVS and CDR2 FQNEAQ. CDR3 loop: CASSLDRRSQYF. The CDR3 DNA sequence: TGTGCCAGCAGCTTGGACAGACGGTCCCAGTACTTC. The full variable domain, in which reference TRBV7-8 and TRBJ2-5 provide the parts outside the CDR3, is GAGVSQSPRYKVAKRGQDVALRCDPISGHVSLFWYQQALGQGPEFLTYFQNEAQLDKSGLPSDRFFAERPEGSVSTLKIQRTQQEDSAVYLCASSLDRRSQYFGPGTRLLVL.

With regard to this clone: Other DNA sequences in this sample translate to the same CDR3. The chain links TRBV30 to TRBJ1-1; tentatively, D is TRBD1 (6 bases). The V gene's germline CDR1 is GTSNPN and CDR2 SVGIG (reference sequence). The V end was cut by 2 bases, the J end by 5 bases, with 12 bases between. The length of the CDR3 is 13 residues. As DNA, the CDR3 is TGTGCCTGGAGTAGGGGGGGAGGAACTGAAGCTTTCTTT. Translation: CAWSRGGGTEAFF.

The V call is TRBV2, the J call TRBJ1-1; perhaps TRBD1 as D (5 bases). The CDR3 extends over 15 amino acids. In germline, CDR1 is SNHLY, CDR2 FYNNEI. V lost 7 bases and J lost 3, with 18 bases in between. CDR3 sequence reads: CASTGGGGTHTEAFF. CDR3 DNA: TGTGCCAGCACCGGCGGGGGGGGGACGCACACTGAAGCTTTCTTT.